This T cell receptor (beta chain) was retrieved from a study of response to subunit inactivated influenza vaccine. This clonotype was seen repeatedly, ten times or more. In TCRdb, the RT-PCR reads were re-called with MiXCR into one record per CDR3 protein. The sample carries about 800,000 distinct CDR3 sequences, 21% recorded once. CDR1 DFQATT and CDR2 SNEGSKA come from the germline V gene (reference sequence). V lost 1 base and J 0 bases, leaving 10 bases between the germline ends. This CDR3 comprises 14 residues. The source material was PBMCs from blood, sampled roughly 5 days after vaccination. The sequence was obtained from a man aged 45 to 65 who received an inactivated influenza vaccine. The chain is built from TRBV20-1 and TRBJ2-7; D perhaps matches TRBD1 (5 bases). The CDR3 reads CSARGGVGSYEQYF. Written as DNA, the CDR3 is TGCAGTGCTAGAGGGGGCGTAGGCTCCTACGAGCAGTACTTC.